The rows below give T cell receptor beta chains drawn from one sample of a study of beta chain features in type 1 diabetes. Assay: immunoSEQ multiplex PCR; the TCRdb copy retains only in-frame clones and omits some. The table has fewer than 400,000 clones, 9.3% seen once. The sample was central memory CD4+ T cells from blood. The receptors shown here come from a man aged 30 to 45 with type 1 diabetes. Each CDR3 is given with its conserved first and last residue. The D gene is left open where the match is weak. A clone size is listed for some rows: how often the clone was seen (once, few, many), or a class if it is expanded.

j_call v_call clone_size d_call cdr3_nt cdr3_aa
TRBJ1-2 TRBV4-3 few . TGCGCCAGCAGCCAAGACAGGGCTAACTATGGCTACACCTTC CASSQDRANYGYTF
TRBJ2-5 TRBV7-8 few . TGTGCCAGCAGCTCCACGATGACGCGAGAGACCCAGTACTTC CASSSTMTRETQYF
TRBJ1-5 TRBV28 . . TGTGCCAGCAGCGAGGAGTGGGGAAATAGCAATCAGCCCCAGCATTTT CASSEEWGNSNQPQHF
TRBJ1-2 TRBV19 few TRBD1 TGTGCCAGTAAGCCCACAGACAGGGCTAACTATGGCTACACCTTC CASKPTDRANYGYTF
TRBJ2-5 TRBV2 once . TGTGCCAGCATCCTACAGGGTAGGGGAGAGACCCAGTACTTC CASILQGRGETQYF
TRBJ2-1 TRBV5-1 few . TGCGCCAGCAGCTTGGCACTAGCCCACAATGAGCAGTTCTTC CASSLALAHNEQFF
TRBJ1-2 TRBV7-9 . . TGTGCCAGCAGCTTAGCGGGGGCGGCAAAGAATGGCTACACCTTC CASSLAGAAKNGYTF
TRBJ1-1 TRBV6-6 few . TGTGCCAGCAGTTACGAGGACACTGAAGCTTTCTTT CASSYEDTEAFF
TRBJ2-2 TRBV4-2 . TRBD2 TGTGCCAGCAGCCGCCCTAGCGGGGGCGACACCGGGGAGCTGTTTTTT CASSRPSGGDTGELFF
TRBJ2-7 TRBV11-2 . TRBD2 TGTGCCAGCAGCCCGACCACTAGCGGGGGGTCCTACGAGCAGTACTTC CASSPTTSGGSYEQYF
TRBJ2-3 TRBV2 few TRBD1 TGTGCCAGCACCCAGACAGGGGGCAGAGATACGCAGTATTTT CASTQTGGRDTQYF
TRBJ2-5 TRBV5-4 few . TGTGCCAGCACCACCTCCAAGGGGGGAGAGACCCAGTACTTC CASTTSKGGETQYF
TRBJ2-4 TRBV27 . . TGTGCCAGCAGTTCCACCGGGTGGGGAAACATTCAGTACTTC CASSSTGWGNIQYF
TRBJ1-1 TRBV7-7 few . TGTGCTAGCAGCCAAAGCACCGACACTGAAGCTTTCTTT CASSQSTDTEAFF
TRBJ1-5 TRBV7-2 few TRBD1 TGTGCCAGCAGCCCACCAGGGGGGGGCAATCAGCCCCAGCATTTT CASSPPGGGNQPQHF
TRBJ2-3 TRBV6-6 . TRBD1 TGTGCCAGCTTGCCGGGACAGGGACTCACAGATACGCAGTATTTT CASLPGQGLTDTQYF
TRBJ2-1 TRBV19 few TRBD1 TGTGCCAGTAGTCGCGGACAGGGGGTCTACAATGAGCAGTTCTTC CASSRGQGVYNEQFF
TRBJ1-1 TRBV6-1 . . TGTGCCATCAGTGAGACCTTCCTTGCGGGGAACACTGAAGCTTTCTTT CAISETFLAGNTEAFF
TRBJ1-2 TRBV7-2 few . TGTGCCAGCAGCTTAGGGGGCGCAGGAGGCTACACCTTC CASSLGGAGGYTF
TRBJ1-6 TRBV9 few . TGTGCCAGACAGGGCCCTTTCTCACCCCTCCACTTT CARQGPFSPLHF
TRBJ1-4 TRBV7-9 few . TGTGCCAGCAGCTTACCGGGGGGGAATGAAAAACTGTTTTTT CASSLPGGNEKLFF
TRBJ1-1 TRBV5-8 many TRBD1 TGTGCCAGCAGCATCCGGACAGGGAAAGCTTTCTTT CASSIRTGKAFF
TRBJ2-7 TRBV2 few . TGTGCCAGCAGTGTGGCGGTCTACGAGCAGTACTTC CASSVAVYEQYF
TRBJ2-5 TRBV29-1 few . TGCAGCGGCCACCAAGAGACCCAGTACTTC CSGHQETQYF
TRBJ2-7 TRBV25-1 few TRBD2 TGTGCCAGCAGTGAGCCGGGGGGTTCGTACGAGCAGTACTTC CASSEPGGSYEQYF
TRBJ2-3 TRBV1 . . TGCACCAGCAGCTCTGGGACTAGCGGGACCAGCACAGATACGCAGTATTTT CTSSSGTSGTSTDTQYF